The 26 T cell receptor beta chains listed next were all sequenced from one sample in a study of blood T cell repertoires in COVID-19. Data came from immunoSEQ multiplex PCR; TCRdb stores just in-frame clones and leaves some out. The table has 70,000 or so clones, around nine tenths seen once. The sample consisted of peripheral blood. Receptors were obtained from a human donor in a cohort sampled during active COVID-19.

The chain couples TRBV18 to TRBJ1-2; D gene uncertain. Germline V gene lookup returns CDR1 KGHSH and CDR2 LQKENI. With 0 bases removed from V and 3 bases from J, the gap between germline ends came to 8 bases. This CDR3 is built from 14 residues. CDR3 region: CASSPPGSDYGYTF. In DNA, the CDR3 is TGTGCCAGCTCACCACCGGGCTCGGACTATGGCTACACCTTC.

The J gene is TRBJ2-7, the V gene TRBV15, with a weak D call TRBD2 (7 bases). The CDR3 is 16 amino acids. V lost 5 bases and J 7 bases, leaving 24 bases between the germline ends. Germline V gene data show CDR1 as LNHNV and CDR2 as YYDKDF (reference sequence). CDR3 protein: CATSCWGARGAGEQYV. CDR3 nucleotide sequence: TGTGCCACCAGCTGTTGGGGGGCCAGGGGAGCGGGGGAGCAGTACGTC.

This chain uses TRBV30 with TRBJ1-2, with 10 bases that match TRBD1. The CDR3 is made up of 14 amino acids. CDR1 is GTSNPN and CDR2 is SVGIG in the germline V gene (reference sequence). J gave up 8 bases and V 3 bases, and 9 bases lay outside the gene matches. The CDR3 sequence: CAWSKTGTGVGYTF. The CDR3 nucleotides read TGTGCCTGGAGCAAAACCGGGACAGGGGTAGGCTACACCTTC.

This chain joins TRBV28 and TRBJ2-3, with TRBD2 identical over 10 bases. The CDR3 extends over 15 amino acids. The ends lost 9 bases at V and 2 bases at J; junction bases unmatched: 8. Germline CDR1 and CDR2: MDHEN and SYDVKM. The CDR3 is CASGGGLADTDTQYF. CDR3 DNA sequence: TGTGCCAGTGGCGGCGGACTAGCGGACACAGATACGCAGTATTTT.

This chain links TRBV6-5 with TRBJ2-2; TRBD2 matches 10 bases. The CDR3 covers 15 residues. Germline CDR1 is MNHEY and CDR2 is SVGAGI. V lost 10 bases, J lost 5 bases, and 10 bases stayed unmatched. The CDR3 loop reads CATSRSGRDTGELFF. As DNA, the CDR3 is TGTGCCACCTCCAGAAGCGGGAGGGATACCGGGGAGCTGTTTTTT.

This chain joins TRBV19 and TRBJ1-6; 10 positions match TRBD1. Germline V lookup: CDR1 LNHDA, CDR2 SQIVND (reference sequence). This CDR3 is 16 amino acids long. J gave up 9 bases and V 4 bases, and 9 bases lay outside the gene matches. The CDR3 nucleotides read TGTGCCAGTAGTACCTTGACAGGGGGCGCCGGTTCACCCCTCCACTTT. It specifies CASSTLTGGAGSPLHF.

The chain uses TRBV10-1 and TRBJ2-7, with TRBD2 as a possible D gene (5 bases). There are 13 residues in the CDR3. The V gene's germline CDR1 is WNHNN and CDR2 SYGVQD (reference sequence). V was trimmed by 2 bases and J by 0 bases, leaving 5 bases between them. Here the CDR3 reads CASSETSSYEQYV. DNA of the CDR3: TGCGCCAGCAGTGAGACTAGCTCCTACGAGCAGTACGTC.

This chain links TRBV7-2 with TRBJ2-5, with D unclear. There are 14 residues in the CDR3. Germline assignment: CDR1 SGHTA and CDR2 FQGNSA. V was clipped by 1 base and J by 1 base, with 7 bases between them. DNA of the CDR3: TGTGCCAGCAGCTTAGTGTCTTTCCAAGAGACCCAGTACTTC. Its translation is CASSLVSFQETQYF.

The genes are TRBV6-6 and TRBJ2-7, with no clear D. Per germline, CDR1 MNHNY and CDR2 SVGAGI (reference sequence). Trimming took 5 bases from V and 4 from J, leaving 6 bases between them. The CDR3 has 11 amino acids. The CDR3 bases are TGTGCCAGCAGTCGCTCTTACGAGCAGTACTTC. It translates to CASSRSYEQYF.

This clone was recorded a few times. The V and J genes are TRBV4-1 and TRBJ2-3, with 7 bases aligning to TRBD2. CDR1 is MGHRA, CDR2 YSYEKL, per germline. The V segment lost 1 base and the J segment 0 bases; nucleotides outside the gene matches: 7. The length of the CDR3 is 17 residues. The CDR3: CASSQGPLASSTDTQYF. DNA of the CDR3: TGCGCCAGCAGCCAAGGCCCACTAGCGTCTAGCACAGATACGCAGTATTTT.

The chain is built from TRBV5-1 and TRBJ2-1; D possibly corresponds to TRBD2 (6 bases). Germline loops: CDR1 SGHRS, CDR2 YFSETQ. The CDR3 spans 15 residues. Trimming removed 5 bases at V and 2 bases at J, with 14 bases between. The CDR3 DNA reads as TGCGCCAGCAGGCCTCGTAGCGGCACCTACAATGAGCAGTTCTTC. Amino acids: CASRPRSGTYNEQFF.

V usage is TRBV3-1 (or the pseudogene TRBV3-2) and J usage is TRBJ2-2, with 7 positions matching TRBD2. The V gene's germline CDR1 is LGHDT and CDR2 YNNKEL (reference sequence). Unmatched junction bases numbered 15, after V lost 4 bases and J lost 4 bases. CDR3 length: 18 amino acids. The CDR3 sequence is CASSRLRVRAGFTGELFF. The CDR3 coding sequence is TGTGCCAGCAGCCGACTAAGGGTTCGAGCGGGATTCACCGGGGAGCTGTTTTTT.

J is TRBJ2-5 and V is TRBV11-2; 9 bases map to TRBD2. Unmatched junction bases numbered 6, after V lost 4 bases and J lost 0 bases. Germline CDR1 reads SGHAT; CDR2 reads FQNNGV. The CDR3 length is 16 residues. The CDR3 loop is CASSSLAGTYQETQYF. DNA for the CDR3: TGTGCCAGCAGCTCTCTAGCGGGGACGTACCAAGAGACCCAGTACTTC.

The chain has TRBV19 and TRBJ1-1; D is unresolved. The CDR3 length is 14 residues. V gave up 0 bases and J gave up 1 base, with 6 bases separating them. Per germline, CDR1 LNHDA and CDR2 SQIVND (reference sequence). CDR3 region: CASSIEPGNTEAFF. As DNA, the CDR3 is TGTGCCAGTAGTATAGAGCCAGGGAACACTGAAGCTTTCTTT.

The table lists this clone with a count of one. This chain links TRBV7-8 with TRBJ2-7; TRBD2 matches at 13 bases. Germline CDR1 and CDR2: SGHVS and FQNEAQ. The CDR3 totals 24 residues. With V trimmed by 5 bases and J by 3 bases, 31 bases remained unmatched. CDR3 sequence reads: CASSPRIPGLAGPPPPINRYEQYV. The CDR3 DNA reads as TGTGCCAGCAGCCCCAGAATCCCGGGACTAGCGGGACCTCCACCACCCATAAACCGCTACGAGCAGTACGTC.

In this sample, this clone turned up once. The chain links TRBV9 to TRBJ2-1, with D possibly TRBD2 on 5 matching bases. This CDR3 is built from 12 residues. Looked up from germline, CDR1 is SGDLS and CDR2 is YYNGEE. Deletions cut 8 bases from V and 8 bases from J, with 14 bases between. In DNA, the CDR3 is TGTGCCAGTTCTCCGGGGAGCTATGAGCAGTTCTTC. Residues: CASSPGSYEQFF.

The chain joins TRBV7-8 to TRBJ2-4; D gene unclear. Trimming stripped 5 bases from V and 0 bases from J, with 8 bases between. The CDR3 has 14 amino acids. In germline, CDR1 is SGHVS, CDR2 FQNEAQ. Written as DNA, the CDR3 is TGTGCCAGCAGCGTGACTTTAGCCAAAAACATTCAGTACTTC. Encoded protein: CASSVTLAKNIQYF.

A few counts support this clone. The same CDR3 can be traced to other DNA sequences in this sample. The chain employs TRBV5-6 and TRBJ2-1; TRBD2 agrees at 12 bases. The CDR3 contains 16 residues. The germline CDR1 and CDR2 sequences are SGHDT and YYEEEE. Trimming cost V 4 bases and J 2 bases; bases outside gene matches: 4. The CDR3 sequence is CASSRLAGGPYNEQFF. CDR3 bases: TGTGCCAGCAGCCGGCTAGCGGGAGGGCCCTACAATGAGCAGTTCTTC.

The chain uses TRBV10-3 and TRBJ1-4; D not certain. The CDR3 is 13 residues long. The V end lost 10 bases, the J end lost 6 bases, and 15 bases lay between the germline ends. Germline V gives CDR1 ENHRY, CDR2 SYGVKD. CDR3 residues: CATSGGLDEKLFF. CDR3 DNA sequence: TGTGCCACGAGTGGAGGGTTGGATGAAAAACTGTTTTTT.

J is TRBJ1-3 and V is TRBV9; a weak D match, TRBD1 (6 bases). The germline V gene has CDR1 SGDLS and CDR2 YYNGEE. This CDR3 is built from 16 residues. Trimming shortened V by 4 bases and J by 2 bases, and 16 bases separated the two germline ends. The CDR3 spells CASSPRGEGPGNTIYF. In DNA form, the CDR3 reads TGTGCCAGCAGCCCGAGGGGGGAGGGACCTGGAAACACCATATATTTT.

CDR3 sequence reads: CASSFWRSGANVLTF. The CDR3 DNA reads TGTGCCAGCAGCTTTTGGAGGTCTGGGGCCAACGTCCTGACTTTC. The V call is TRBV5-6, the J call TRBJ2-6, with TRBD2 as a possible D gene (5 bases). This CDR3 contains 15 residues. Trimming left V 2 bases short and J 1 base short, with 7 bases between. Germline V lookup: CDR1 SGHDT, CDR2 YYEEEE.

The chain links TRBV11-2 to TRBJ2-2; 11 bases are a match to TRBD2. The V gene's germline CDR1 is SGHAT and CDR2 FQNNGV. The CDR3 has 15 amino acids. V gave up 6 bases and J gave up 5 bases; unmatched junction bases: 5. CDR3 bases: TGTGCCAGCAGTACTAGCGGGAGTAGGACCGGGGAGCTGTTTTTT. This sequence encodes CASSTSGSRTGELFF.

J is TRBJ2-5 and V is TRBV11-3; a possible D gene is TRBD2 (5 bases). V was clipped by 2 bases and J by 4 bases, with 11 bases between them. CDR1 SGHNT and CDR2 YENEEA come from the germline V gene. This CDR3 has 14 amino acids. As DNA, the CDR3 is TGTGCCAGCAGCTTATACGGGATCGGAGAGACCCAGTACTTC. Its translation: CASSLYGIGETQYF.

The J gene is TRBJ1-4, the V gene TRBV3-1 (or the pseudogene TRBV3-2); 9 bases map to TRBD1. The CDR3 is 15 amino acids. The V gene end was trimmed by 1 base and the J gene end by 8 bases; junction bases not matched to a gene: 5. The V gene's germline CDR1 is LGHDT and CDR2 YNNKEL (reference sequence). CDR3 loop: CASSQGTGAEEKLFF. CDR3 coding DNA: TGTGCCAGCAGCCAAGGGACAGGGGCGGAGGAAAAACTGTTTTTT.

The chain carries TRBV11-3 and TRBJ2-1; TRBD2 matches 10 bases. CDR3 size: 15 residues. The V segment lost 5 bases and the J segment 5 bases; nucleotides outside the gene matches: 6. Germline V CDR1 and CDR2: SGHNT, YENEEA. The CDR3: CASSPGTSVHNEQFF. The CDR3, as DNA: TGTGCCAGCAGCCCCGGGACTAGCGTCCACAATGAGCAGTTCTTC.

V is TRBV13 and J is TRBJ2-7; D may be TRBD2 (5 bases). V was clipped by 5 bases and J by 3 bases, with 14 bases between them. Germline V gives CDR1 PRHDT, CDR2 FYEKMQ (reference sequence). The CDR3 runs to 14 residues. CDR3 residues: CASSETSRRYEQYV. The CDR3 nucleotides read TGTGCCAGCAGCGAAACTAGTAGGCGCTACGAGCAGTACGTC.